This entry is about one T cell receptor beta chain. The CDR3 has 13 amino acids. CDR1 is MDHEN and CDR2 is SYDVKM in the germline V gene. Trimming removed 6 bases from V and 3 bases from J, with 9 bases in between. Original processing notes: ImmunoSEQ yielded junction-only sequences lacking quality scores, so filtering differed. Clones were sequenced by immunoSEQ multiplex PCR, and TCRdb holds only the in-frame ones, with some missing. The V and J calls and clone size were taken over from that table, and D and trimming were inferred from the DNA. The sample comprises more than 2 million clones, roughly 94% of which are singletons, and roughly 0.13% rests with the top ten. The sample comes from a study of shared clonotypes between healthy human individuals.

V usage is TRBV28 and J usage is TRBJ1-5; D is undetermined. Sequenced input: naive CD4+ T cells sorted from blood. Subset: CD45RA+ positively selected. The clonotype comes from a man younger than 30 in good health. Here the CDR3 DNA reads TGTGCCAGCAGGTCCATTTTCAATCAGCCCCAGCATTTT. Its protein product is CASRSIFNQPQHF. Full variable domain (outside the CDR3, taken from reference TRBV28 and TRBJ1-5): DVKVTQSSRYLVKRTGEKVFLECVQDMDHENMFWYRQDPGLGLRLIYFSYDVKMKEKGDIPEGYSVSREKKERFSLILESASTNQTSMYLCASRSIFNQPQHFGDGTRLSIL.